This T cell receptor beta chain was captured in a study of regulatory dendritic cells for organ transplantation. Study-wide results and caveats: Alloreactive memory CD8+ T cell pools varied considerably between individuals.

This clone has more than one count but fewer than ten. Its antigen is unidentified. Sequencing was performed with immunoSEQ multiplex PCR; in TCRdb, only in-frame clones are kept and a portion is missing. The sample includes approximately 22,000 clones, approximately 83% of them seen just once. Allogeneic regulatory or mature dendritic cells were co-cultured for 4 to 6 days with CFSE-labeled sorted T cells at 1:10. The ends were cut back, 2 bases at V and 8 bases at J, with 17 bases in the middle. The germline gives CDR1 SGHRS, CDR2 YFSETQ. CDR3 length: 15 amino acids. The V gene is TRBV5-1, the J gene TRBJ1-5; D is ambiguous. What was sequenced was naive CD4+ T cells from blood cultured with dendritic cells. Subset in this sample: CD45RA+ naive T cells. The sequence came from a human donor in good health. CDR3 nucleotide sequence: TGCGCCAGCAGCTTATATAACGGCCTTGGTGAGCCCCAGCATTTT. This translates into CASSLYNGLGEPQHF.